In this sample, the clone carrying this T cell receptor (beta chain) turned up many times. TCRdb recomputed calls from the RT-PCR reads with MiXCR, one row per CDR3 protein. The table has about 680,000 distinct CDR3 sequences, approximately 15% seen once. Trimming took off 3 bases at V and 3 bases at J, with 10 bases between the two ends. This CDR3 is 14 amino acids long. Germline V gene data show CDR1 as KGHSH and CDR2 as LQKENI. Sequencing input: memory CD4+ T cells from blood. The chain employs TRBV18 and TRBJ2-3; D uncertain. The TCR comes from a female donor in good health, serving as a healthy control. CDR3 residues: CASSPGWRTDTQYF. In DNA, the CDR3 is TGTGCCAGCTCACCGGGTTGGCGGACAGATACGCAGTATTTT.